The 19 T cell receptor beta chains given below trace back to one sample, sequenced in a study of patients and donors after allogeneic stem cell transplantation. MiXCR, run by TCRdb on the RT-PCR reads, gives a single entry per CDR3 protein. The repertoire consists of 150,000 to 200,000 distinct CDR3 sequences, with approximately 24% occurring once and the leading ten covering 25% to 30%. The sample comprised blood, either unsorted or a sorted T cell fraction (not recorded which). These receptors all stem from a human donor who was either an allogeneic HSCT recipient or a stem cell or donor lymphocyte infusion donor (not recorded which). It is not recorded whose cells these are; they may come from a transplant donor.

This clonotype was counted only a few times. This chain joins TRBV5-1 and TRBJ1-6, with a tentative D call TRBD1 (6 bases). This CDR3 contains 15 residues. Trimming took 4 bases from V and 3 from J, leaving 11 bases between them. Germline V gives CDR1 SGHRS, CDR2 YFSETQ. The CDR3 DNA reads TGCGCCAGCAGCGTCTTACAGGGCTATAATTCACCCCTCCACTTT. This translates into CASSVLQGYNSPLHF.

The chain employs TRBV12-3 or TRBV12-4 and TRBJ1-5, with a possible D match to TRBD1 (6 bases). V was cut by 6 bases and J by 6 bases, with 27 bases left in between. The CDR3 is 18 amino acids. The CDR3 spells CASSQYGPTGVAGQPQHF. The CDR3 DNA sequence: TGTGCCAGCAGCCAGTACGGGCCGACAGGAGTTGCCGGTCAGCCCCAGCATTTT.

This chain joins TRBV9 and TRBJ1-6; D is uncertain. V was cut by 3 bases and J by 7 bases, with 8 bases left in between. Germline V gene data show CDR1 as SGDLS and CDR2 as YYNGEE. CDR3 length: 13 amino acids. Here the CDR3 DNA reads TGTGCCAGCAGCGACGACGGCAATTCACCCCTCCACTTT. Protein: CASSDDGNSPLHF.

Only a few counts were recorded for this clonotype. This chain links TRBV3-1 with TRBJ1-1, with TRBD1 as a possible D gene (6 bases). The germline gives CDR1 LGHDT, CDR2 YNNKEL (reference sequence). V gave up 0 bases and J gave up 0 bases, with 11 bases separating them. This CDR3 has 16 residues. In nucleotides, the CDR3 is TGTGCCAGCAGCCAAGAACTCAGGGGAATGAACACTGAAGCTTTCTTT. Encoded protein: CASSQELRGMNTEAFF.

This clonotype was picked up a small number of times. V and J are TRBV5-1 and TRBJ2-1; 9 bases match TRBD1. Germline V gene data show CDR1 as SGHRS and CDR2 as YFSETQ. The CDR3 runs 15 residues. The J segment lost 5 bases and the V segment lost 2 bases, leaving 5 bases of the junction unmatched. The CDR3 region is CASSFLDRGNNEQFF. The DNA of the CDR3 is TGCGCCAGCAGCTTTTTGGACAGGGGAAACAATGAGCAGTTCTTC.

Only a few counts were recorded for this clonotype. This sequence joins TRBV6-5 and TRBJ2-2; the D gene is possibly TRBD1 (6 bases). CDR1 MNHEY and CDR2 SVGAGI come from the germline V gene. The CDR3 length is 15 residues. The V gene lost 4 bases and the J gene lost 2 bases, with 11 bases spanning the gap. The CDR3 protein is CASSSLGQNTGELFF. The DNA for the CDR3 is TGTGCCAGCAGTTCGCTGGGACAAAACACCGGGGAGCTGTTTTTT.

This clonotype was seen a few times. J is TRBJ1-1 and V is TRBV20-1; no definite D call. The length of the CDR3 is 15 residues. Per the germline V gene, CDR1 is DFQATT and CDR2 is SNEGSKA (reference sequence). Between the trimmed V and J ends, which lost 0 bases and 0 bases, there was a span of 11 bases. The CDR3 here is CSARDGGGLNTEAFF. CDR3 sequence (DNA): TGCAGTGCTAGAGATGGAGGTGGGTTGAACACTGAAGCTTTCTTT.

This clonotype was detected only a few times. This sequence joins TRBV29-1 and TRBJ2-3; 11 nucleotides agree with TRBD2. V dropped 4 bases and J dropped 6; count of bases not matched to a gene: 0. The CDR3 extends over 12 amino acids. Germline V gene lookup returns CDR1 SQVTM and CDR2 ANQGSEA. The CDR3 DNA reads TGCAGCGTTGCTAGCGGGGGGGATACGCAGTATTTT. As protein: CSVASGGDTQYF.

The chain has TRBV11-1 and TRBJ2-1; possibly TRBD2 for D (5 bases). CDR1 and CDR2 from the germline V gene are SGHAT and FQDESV (reference sequence). Trimming took 5 bases from V and 6 from J, leaving 17 bases between them. The CDR3 covers 15 residues. CDR3 residues: CASSPPSPDPNEQFF. CDR3 DNA sequence: TGTGCCAGCAGCCCACCTAGCCCAGACCCCAATGAGCAGTTCTTC.

Only a few counts were recorded for this clonotype. The chain links TRBV19 to TRBJ1-1, with no clear D. The V gene's germline CDR1 is LNHDA and CDR2 SQIVND (reference sequence). The CDR3 runs to 17 residues. Trimming stripped 4 bases from V and 3 bases from J, with 21 bases between. The CDR3: CASSTRPLGVWDTEAFF. The CDR3 coding sequence is TGTGCCAGTAGTACGCGGCCATTGGGCGTTTGGGACACTGAAGCTTTCTTT.

The chain recombines TRBV4-1 with TRBJ1-1; D is ambiguous. The CDR3 runs 15 residues. The germline CDR1 and CDR2 sequences are MGHRA and YSYEKL. Trimming removed 1 base at V and 0 bases at J, with 9 bases between. In DNA form, the CDR3 reads TGCGCCAGCAGCCAAGTTGGCAGTATGAACACTGAAGCTTTCTTT. This sequence encodes CASSQVGSMNTEAFF.

The chain is built from TRBV5-8 and TRBJ2-5; D is uncertain. V lost 0 bases and J 0 bases, leaving 6 bases between the germline ends. The CDR3 loop spans 14 amino acids. The germline V gene encodes CDR1 SGHTS and CDR2 YDEGEE. The CDR3: CASSLEVYQETQYF. The CDR3 DNA is TGTGCCAGCAGCTTGGAGGTGTACCAAGAGACCCAGTACTTC.

The chain joins TRBV5-1 to TRBJ1-2, with TRBD1 matching 7 bases. The CDR3 runs to 15 residues. Germline CDR1 reads SGHRS; CDR2 reads YFSETQ. V shed 5 bases and J 2 bases; nucleotides not matched to a gene: 9. CDR3 coding DNA: TGCGCCAGCAGTGATGACAGGGTGAGGAACTATGGCTACACCTTC. It specifies CASSDDRVRNYGYTF.

This chain joins TRBV10-3 and TRBJ2-3; 8 bases map to TRBD1. The J segment lost 1 base and the V segment lost 6 bases, leaving 3 bases of the junction unmatched. There are 14 residues in the CDR3. Germline CDR1 ENHRY, CDR2 SYGVKD. The CDR3 DNA sequence: TGTGCCATCAGGCCGGGACAGGGCACAGATACGCAGTATTTT. Amino acid sequence: CAIRPGQGTDTQYF.

Only a few counts were recorded for this clonotype. The chain links TRBV10-3 to TRBJ1-1, with a possible D match to TRBD1 (5 bases). Germline V gene sequence: CDR1 ENHRY, CDR2 SYGVKD. This CDR3 spans 15 amino acids. V lost 4 bases, J lost 5 bases, and 17 bases lay in between. CDR3 DNA: TGTGCCATCAGTGGGACGAGGGGAGGAGTGACTGAAGCTTTCTTT. Amino acid sequence: CAISGTRGGVTEAFF.

The rearrangement links TRBV9 to TRBJ2-1; D not resolved. The CDR3 contains 15 residues. Germline values: CDR1 SGDLS, CDR2 YYNGEE. V was cut by 0 bases and J by 7 bases, with 14 bases left in between. As DNA, the CDR3 is TGTGCCAGCAGCGTAGCCGCCTTAGCTTGGAATGAGCAGTTCTTC. Protein: CASSVAALAWNEQFF. Based on the CDR3 plus reference TRBV9 and TRBJ2-1, the full variable domain is DSGVTQTPKHLITATGQRVTLRCSPRSGDLSVYWYQQSLDQGLQFLIQYYNGEERAKGNILERFSAQQFPDLHSELNLSSLELGDSALYFCASSVAALAWNEQFFGPGTRLTVL.

This clonotype appeared a few times. The V and J genes are TRBV9 and TRBJ1-2; 8 positions agree with TRBD1. Germline CDR1 reads SGDLS; CDR2 reads YYNGEE. The V gene end was trimmed by 0 bases and the J gene end by 5 bases; junction bases not matched to a gene: 6. The CDR3 length is 15 residues. The CDR3 sequence is CASSVEDRVPYGYTF. CDR3 coding DNA: TGTGCCAGCAGCGTAGAGGACAGGGTCCCATATGGCTACACCTTC.

This clonotype has at least ten counts. The V and J genes are TRBV15 and TRBJ1-1, with a possible D match to TRBD1 (6 bases). Germline lookup yields CDR1 LNHNV and CDR2 YYDKDF (reference sequence). The V end lost 5 bases, the J end lost 5 bases, and 18 bases lay between the germline ends. CDR3 length equals 15 residues. The CDR3 DNA sequence: TGTGCCACCAGCGCGAACCAGGGGTTGGGTACTGAAGCTTTCTTT. This encodes CATSANQGLGTEAFF.

The chain carries TRBV4-3 and TRBJ2-7, with a possible D match to TRBD1 (5 bases). Trimming pared 0 bases from V and 3 bases from J, leaving 9 bases between. CDR1 is LGHNA and CDR2 is YSLEER in the germline V gene. The length of the CDR3 is 14 residues. CDR3 DNA sequence: TGCGCCAGCAGCCAAGAGTCAGGGATCTACGAGCAGTACTTC. Translating gives CASSQESGIYEQYF.